This TCR beta chain stems from a study of beta chain features in type 1 diabetes (dated by TCRdb to the late 2010s). Some background on the complete study: Patients and healthy donors did not differ in mean age, gender distribution, total cell number or subset yield. A total of roughly 99,000,000 sorted cells were examined across all samples, and the number of cells per subset was strongly correlated with RNA yield. The study compared the TCRB repertoires of sorted circulating CD4+ T cell subsets in recently diagnosed type 1 diabetes patients with those in matched healthy donors. Regulatory and stem cell-like memory subsets were obtained from only 8 patients and roughly 8 healthy donors, while naive and central memory subsets were obtained from all 28 donors.

Each donor gave one peripheral blood draw, approximately 0.11 L on average, collected into heparinised tubes. A BD FACSAria II and a panel including CD45RO, CCR7, CD25, CD127, CD95 and CD27 were used to sort naive, central memory, regulatory and stem cell-like memory CD4+ T cells. Purity was above 95% for every sorted population. PBMCs were isolated right away by Lymphoprep density gradient centrifugation and were stained directly, without culture. So that batch effects would be minimized, each experiment stained and sorted samples in pairs, pairing one healthy donor with one patient. This clone appeared a few times. The antigen it recognizes is unknown. There are no base qualities to consult, and no much larger clone falls within one base. Trimmed from V: 9 bases; trimmed from J: 4 bases; junction bases lacking a gene match: 8. Taken from cysteine to phenylalanine, the CDR3 has 13 residues. This entry keeps only the CDR3 DNA: 39 bases, framed from base 1. CDR1 SGHNT and CDR2 YYREEE are derived from the germline V gene (reference sequence).

All of the isolated RNA was reverse transcribed with the High Capacity cDNA Reverse Transcription Kit, so expressed TCRB transcripts were sequenced. Deep immunoSEQ sequencing was applied to naive, central memory and regulatory T cell samples, giving an average of roughly 3.3 million total reads per sample. Sorted cells were lysed in RLT buffer and RNA was extracted with DNase-treated RNeasy Micro or Mini kits, depending on cell number. To prevent cross-contamination, every cell subset was processed on its own, while patient and healthy donor samples were processed together. TCRB sequences were amplified from cDNA with the immunoSEQ multiplex PCR, producing 87-bp fragments spanning the CDR3 region. Sequencing of the amplicons was performed on the Illumina HiSeq platform. The original pipeline was this. Synthetic template baselines were used to correct PCR bias computationally, reads within Hamming distance 2 were collapsed together, and singletons that could not be merged were discarded. Reads were aligned against IMGT to assign V, D and J genes, CDR3 length and insertions or deletions at six rearrangement sites. Clonotype counts were normalized to sorted cell number within each subset before computing true diversity and Gini coefficients with the tcR R package. Repertoire sharing was quantified using the overlap coefficient calculated on TCRB nucleotide sequences. Out-of-frame TCRB sequences from naive cells were analyzed to stand in for the pre-selection repertoire. TCRdb mirrors the immuneACCESS table, restricted to in-frame sequences. Some clones are absent from its copies; in checked studies, under half trace to an unresolved V gene, and the reason for the others is unknown. That table furnishes V, J and clone size, whereas the DNA furnished D and trimming. The table for this sample lists almost 250,000 clones; about 14% of them were counted only once. The top ten hold roughly 0.024% of the sample.

What the authors observed across the whole study: Naive, central memory and regulatory TCRB repertoires appeared to be more similar among patients than among healthy donors. PCR may preferentially amplify shorter templates, but because patient and control samples were amplified and corrected together, any resulting skew would affect both groups equally. Only small numbers of individuals were included in the HLA sub-analyses, which left unresolved whether HLA type had any influence on TCRB rearrangement. In all four CD4+ subsets, TCRB CDR3 length was moderately but significantly shorter in type 1 diabetes patients. Sequencing cDNA rather than genomic DNA could over-represent highly expressing activated cells, although activation and CD3 levels did not differ between groups. Patients with type 1 diabetes made fewer insertions and deleted more nucleotides at VDJ recombination sites, implying thymic rearrangement abnormalities.

Material for sequencing was naive CD4+ T cells from blood. Per the publication, the cell subset or site label means: true naive CD4+ T cells. This clonotype was sampled from a woman in her 40s in good health. The chain is assembled from TRBV5-4 and TRBJ2-5; 8 nucleotides in the junction match TRBD2. The CDR3 region: CATGGTRRETQYF. The bases are TGTGCCACGGGGGGGACTAGGAGAGAGACCCAGTACTTC.